This T cell receptor beta chain was sequenced during a study of HIV-infected children after antiretroviral therapy interruption. At the level of the study: Samples from the continuous-treatment group were taken at weeks 0, 48 and 150. Broader study findings: The Gini coefficient of naive CD4+ repertoires rose, returning to baseline by 3 years.

The J segment lost 6 bases and the V segment lost 4 bases, leaving 11 bases of the junction unmatched. The CDR3 runs to 16 residues. Germline CDR1 PRHDT, CDR2 FYEKMQ (reference sequence). Documented treatment: PENTA 11 planned treatment interruption arm or continuous ART arm. This clonotype was seen many times. The antigen is undetermined. Unique molecular identifiers were included in an RNA-based 3' RACE TCR library. TCRdb reanalysed the 3' RACE reads using MiXCR and keeps one entry per CDR3 protein. The table has 40,000 to 50,000 distinct CDR3 sequences, approximately 4% seen once; the top ten hold about 0.71%.

V usage is TRBV13 and J usage is TRBJ2-3, with TRBD2 matching over 9 bases. The sample in question was CD45RA+ CD4+ T cells from PBMCs, pooled from several time points, obtained from a donor given antiretroviral therapy, either interrupted or continuous. Subset specified: naive CD4+ CD45RA+ CD45RO- T cells. The clonotype comes from a pool of human donors with HIV. CDR3 nucleotide sequence: TGTGCCAGCAGCTCTGTGCGGGGGGGCCGAACGGATACGCAGTATTTT. Translated, it gives CASSSVRGGRTDTQYF. Together with reference TRBV13 and TRBJ2-3, the CDR3 gives the full variable domain: AAGVIQSPRHLIKEKRETATLKCYPIPRHDTVYWYQQGPGQDPQFLISFYEKMQSDKGSIPDRFSAQQFSDYHSELNMSSLELGDSALYFCASSSVRGGRTDTQYFGPGTRLTVL.